Reported below is one T cell receptor beta chain. Its target is not known. This sample was taken from a study of cytotoxic CD8 clonotypes in ibrutinib-treated CLL. Study-wide findings and caveats: The study found clonality rose at ibrutinib response, then fell toward baseline at progression.

The CDR3 runs to 16 residues. The germline CDR1 and CDR2 sequences are MDHEN and SYDVKM. Germline trimming cut 7 bases from V and 6 bases from J; bases unmatched to any gene: 17. Method: immunoSEQ multiplex PCR; TCRdb's copy keeps in-frame clones and lacks some. The table has 200,000 to 250,000 clones, 75% to 80% seen once. The chain combines TRBV28 with TRBJ1-2, with TRBD1 matching over 7 bases. The sequencing here drew on PBMCs, taken after 12 months of ibrutinib treatment. The receptor's source is a human donor with chronic lymphocytic leukemia. This chain's CDR3 is CASTLRAGGSSNGYTF. In DNA form, the CDR3 reads TGTGCCAGCACCCTTAGGGCAGGGGGTAGTTCTAATGGCTACACCTTC.